The following is a T cell receptor (beta chain) sequence with its context. What this receptor recognizes is not known. Qualities for individual bases were not recorded, and no much larger clone is one base off. Using a mixed TRB-A/B primer pool, multiplex touch-down PCR amplified rearranged TRB sequences covering the V, D and J segments. Illumina adapters and sample indices were attached to the amplicons in two consecutive PCR reactions using Phusion HS II polymerase. Amplicons were gel-purified with the NucleoSpin Gel and PCR Clean-up kit, then checked with Qubit and an Agilent 2100 Bioanalyzer. The libraries were sequenced on an Illumina MiSeq with 600-cycle, single-indexed, paired-end runs. On the study's bioinformatics: MiXCR versions 2.12 and 3.0.5 were used to process the TRB sequences. Each unique CDR3 nucleotide sequence was treated as one clone, and only productive sequences with two or more reads were kept. The repertoire metrics were Shannon diversity, evenness, clonality (defined as one minus evenness), and alpha-parameterized diversity profiles covering alpha 0 to 5. The IGoR algorithm was used to compute generation probabilities of clones in paired pre- and post-chemotherapy samples. Starting from the raw public reads, TCRdb applied fastp trimming at Q25, assembled clones with MiXCR and retained in-frame beta chains. Rows are combined by CDR3 protein, so each entry shows the most common genes and DNA. TCRdb, rather than the study authors, made the V and J calls. This sample comprises over 8,000 distinct CDR3 sequences, approximately 41% of them detected only once. The ten largest clones capture roughly 1.5% of the sample.

Instead of sorted cells or RNA, genomic DNA extracted from peripheral blood served as the source for amplifying TCR beta rearrangements. V is cut back by 5 bases and J by 4 bases, with 8 bases in the junction unmatched. From cysteine to phenylalanine, the CDR3 is 15 amino acids long. The kept DNA is CDR3 alone, 45 bases in frame from the first base. The germline V gene supplies CDR1 SGHTA and CDR2 FQGNSA. The data originate from a study of T cell repertoires in aging, cancer and after chemotherapy (dated by TCRdb to about 2019). Some background on the complete study: Donors were distributed across six age groups ranging from 30 or younger to 70 or older, with at least three individuals included per group. TCR repertoires from healthy donor controls were recorded over periods of several months to years and showed clear clonal overlap between repeated samplings. The full dataset contained around 10 million TCR reads. The study profiled peripheral blood TCR beta repertoires from healthy donors and cancer patients to examine immunoaging and T cell reconstitution after chemotherapy. A cohort of over 200 cancer patients (around 93 with hematological and some 120 with solid cancers) was assembled, and 100 or so healthy donors were included as a reference group.

Study-wide conclusions, independent of this receptor: Significantly lower blood TCR diversity and higher clonality were observed in untreated patients with hematological or solid cancers than in age-matched healthy donors. An increase in median generation probability over the chemotherapy interval was observed in both cancer cohorts, suggesting that the repertoire was reconstituted through rebound thymic output. In healthy donors, the drop in TCR diversity with age came mainly from a loss of richness, whereas in cancer patients a loss of evenness also played a part. It was noted by the authors that conclusions about immunological memory after chemotherapy cannot be drawn from the repertoire data.

The clonotype originates from a human donor in good health. The sample was blood. Here the chain combines TRBV7-2 and TRBJ1-1, and TRBD1 matches 9 of the central bases. The DNA is TGTGCCAGCAGCATTCCACAGGGGGCAGGCACTGAAGCTTTCTTT. This codes for CASSIPQGAGTEAFF.